This T cell receptor (beta chain) was documented in a study of PD-1 blockade in classical Hodgkin lymphoma. Documented time point: newly diagnosed, previously untreated cHL patient sample. Profiling relied on immunoSEQ multiplex PCR, and the TCRdb table lists in-frame clones only, not all of them. The table lists around 25,000 clones, 90% to 95% of them singletons. This receptor was obtained from a human donor with classical Hodgkin lymphoma. Source material: peripheral blood mononuclear cells (PBMCs).

CDR3 sequence (DNA): TGCGCCAGCAGCCAAGATCGGGGACAGGGGAATGAAAAACTGTTTTTT. Translating it yields CASSQDRGQGNEKLFF. The V call is TRBV4-1, the J call TRBJ1-4, with 10 nucleotides matching TRBD1. Germline lookup yields CDR1 MGHRA and CDR2 YSYEKL. CDR3 length equals 16 residues. J gave up 5 bases and V 0 bases, and 3 bases lay outside the gene matches.